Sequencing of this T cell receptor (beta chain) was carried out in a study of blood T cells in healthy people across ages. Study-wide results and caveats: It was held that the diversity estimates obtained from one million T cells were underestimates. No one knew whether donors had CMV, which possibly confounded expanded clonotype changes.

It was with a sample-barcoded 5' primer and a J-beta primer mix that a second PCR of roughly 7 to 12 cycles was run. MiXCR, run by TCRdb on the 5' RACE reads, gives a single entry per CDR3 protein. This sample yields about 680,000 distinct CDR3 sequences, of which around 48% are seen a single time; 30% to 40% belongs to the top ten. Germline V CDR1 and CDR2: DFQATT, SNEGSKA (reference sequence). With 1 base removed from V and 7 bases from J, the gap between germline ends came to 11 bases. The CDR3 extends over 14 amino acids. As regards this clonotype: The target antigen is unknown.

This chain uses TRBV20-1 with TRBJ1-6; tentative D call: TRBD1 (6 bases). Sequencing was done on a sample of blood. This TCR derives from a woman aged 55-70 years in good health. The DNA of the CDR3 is TGCAGTGCTAGAGTCGACAGGCCCAATTCACCCCTCCACTTT. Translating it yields CSARVDRPNSPLHF.